The clone carrying this T cell receptor (beta chain) was counted a few times. This entry belongs to a study of T cells after yellow fever vaccination. Study background: Preparation used SMART-Seq v4 Ultra Low Input for the low-cell-number fractions.

V dropped 4 bases and J dropped 8 bases, with 8 bases sitting between them. Germline loops: CDR1 LGHDT, CDR2 YNNKEL (reference sequence). The length of the CDR3 is 11 residues. TCRdb redid the calling of the 5' RACE reads with MiXCR, one entry per CDR3 protein. The repertoire holds 300,000 or so distinct CDR3 sequences, with roughly 13% as singletons. This sequence joins TRBV3-1 and TRBJ1-2; D gene unclear. The receptor was derived from a young man who received the YFV17D yellow fever vaccine. Specimen: CD4+ T cells sorted from PBMCs, collected 45 days after the yellow fever booster vaccination. The DNA for the CDR3 is TGTGCCAGCAGCCGATCTTCCGGCTACACCTTC. This encodes CASSRSSGYTF.